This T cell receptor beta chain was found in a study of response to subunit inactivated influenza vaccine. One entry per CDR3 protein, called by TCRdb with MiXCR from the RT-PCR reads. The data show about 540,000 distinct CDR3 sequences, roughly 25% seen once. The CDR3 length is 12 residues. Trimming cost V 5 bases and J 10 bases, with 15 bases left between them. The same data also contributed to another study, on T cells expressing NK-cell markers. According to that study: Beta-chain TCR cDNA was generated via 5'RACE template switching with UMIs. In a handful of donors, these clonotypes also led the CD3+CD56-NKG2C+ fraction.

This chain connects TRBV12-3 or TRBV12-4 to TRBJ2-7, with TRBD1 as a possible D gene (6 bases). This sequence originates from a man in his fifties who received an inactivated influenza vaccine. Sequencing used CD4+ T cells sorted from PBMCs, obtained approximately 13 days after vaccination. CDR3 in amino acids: CASSSGQQAQYF. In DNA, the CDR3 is TGTGCCAGCAGTAGTGGACAGCAAGCTCAGTACTTC.